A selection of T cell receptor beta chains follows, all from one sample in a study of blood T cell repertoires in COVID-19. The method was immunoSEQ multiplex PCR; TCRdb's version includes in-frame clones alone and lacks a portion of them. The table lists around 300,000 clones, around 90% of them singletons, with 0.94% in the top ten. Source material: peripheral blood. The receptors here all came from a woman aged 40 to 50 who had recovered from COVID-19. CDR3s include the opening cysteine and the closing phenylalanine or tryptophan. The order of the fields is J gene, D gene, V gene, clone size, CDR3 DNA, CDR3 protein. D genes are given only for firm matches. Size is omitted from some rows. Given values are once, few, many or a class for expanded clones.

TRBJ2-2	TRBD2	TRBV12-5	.	TGTGCTAGTGGTTTGTTAGCGGGAGCGAACACCGGGGAGCTGTTTTTT	CASGLLAGANTGELFF
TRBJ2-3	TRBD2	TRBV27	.	TGTGCCAGCAGTTTATATAGTGGGGTCGTAGCGGGAGTGGAAGGGGATACGCAGTATTTT	CASSLYSGVVAGVEGDTQYF
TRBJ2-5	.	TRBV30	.	TGTGCCTGGAGTCCTACCAGGGAGACCCAGTACTTC	CAWSPTRETQYF
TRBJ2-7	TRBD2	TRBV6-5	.	TGTGCCAGCAGGGTTAGCGGGACTCAGGGCTACGAGCAGTACTTC	CASRVSGTQGYEQYF
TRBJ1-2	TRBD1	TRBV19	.	TGTGCCAGTAGTATAGTACAGGGGGCGTCCTATGGCTACACCTTC	CASSIVQGASYGYTF
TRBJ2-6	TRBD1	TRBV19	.	TGTGCCAGCAGAAGGGACAGGGGACGCTCTGGGGCCAACGTCCTGACTTTC	CASRRDRGRSGANVLTF
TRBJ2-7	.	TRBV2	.	TGTGCCAGCGGCAGGGGACCCTCCTACGAGCAGTACTTC	CASGRGPSYEQYF
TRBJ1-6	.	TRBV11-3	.	TGTGCCAGCAGCTTAGATATTCCAGGGGTAAATTCACCCCTCCACTTT	CASSLDIPGVNSPLHF
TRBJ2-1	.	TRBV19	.	TGTGCCAGTAGTATCAGGCTGGCTGAGCAGTTCTTC	CASSIRLAEQFF
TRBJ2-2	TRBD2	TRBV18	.	TGTGCCAGCTCACCACCGGGACTAGCGGGAGGGCCAGTCACCGGGGAGCTGTTTTTT	CASSPPGLAGGPVTGELFF
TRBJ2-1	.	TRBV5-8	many	TGTGCCAGCAGCTTGTATGACGGAGCCTACAATGAGCAGTTCTTC	CASSLYDGAYNEQFF
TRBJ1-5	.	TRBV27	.	TGTGCCAGCAGTTTATCGGCTCCTAGAGGCAATCAGCCCCAGCATTTT	CASSLSAPRGNQPQHF
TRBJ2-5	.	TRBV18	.	TGTGCCAGCTCACCGACAGGGAGGGAGACCCAGTACTTC	CASSPTGRETQYF
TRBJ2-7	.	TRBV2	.	TGTGCCAGCTACAAGGGGACCTACGAGCAGTACTTC	CASYKGTYEQYF
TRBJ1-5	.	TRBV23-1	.	TGCGCCAGCAGTCAATCGATTAAGGGGACACACGGAGATAATCAGCCCCAGCATTTT	CASSQSIKGTHGDNQPQHF
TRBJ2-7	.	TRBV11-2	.	TGTGCCAGCAGCTTAGACAGGGAGCAGTACTTC	CASSLDREQYF
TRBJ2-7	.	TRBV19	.	TGTGCCAGTAGCAGACAGGTTACCTACGAGCAGTACTTC	CASSRQVTYEQYF
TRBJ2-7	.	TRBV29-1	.	TGCAGCGTTGTCCTTGGGCTCAGCTCCTACGAGCAGTACTTC	CSVVLGLSSYEQYF
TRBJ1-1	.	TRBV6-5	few	TGTGCCAGCGACTTACAGGGCCGCACTGAAGCTTTCTTT	CASDLQGRTEAFF
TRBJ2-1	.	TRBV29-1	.	TGCAGCGTTGAAGATTTCTTTGAGCAGTTCTTC	CSVEDFFEQFF
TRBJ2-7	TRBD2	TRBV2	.	TGTGCCAGCAGTGATCCGCTTGGCGGGAGCTCCTACGAGCAGTACTTC	CASSDPLGGSSYEQYF
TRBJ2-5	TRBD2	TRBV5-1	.	TGCGCCAGCAGCGGAAAGATGGGGGGGGGAGAGACCCAGTACTTC	CASSGKMGGGETQYF
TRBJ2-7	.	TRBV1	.	TGCACCAGCAGCCGGGGCTCCCGGGACAGGAGCTCCTACGAGCAGTACTTC	CTSSRGSRDRSSYEQYF
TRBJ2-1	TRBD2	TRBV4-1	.	TGCGCCAGCAGCCAAGAGGGACTAGCGGGCGTTTTGAGCTCCTACAATGAGCAGTTCTTC	CASSQEGLAGVLSSYNEQFF
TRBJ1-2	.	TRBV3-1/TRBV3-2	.	TGTGCCAGCAGCCAAGATCGCGGGGGCCATGGCTACACCTTC	CASSQDRGGHGYTF
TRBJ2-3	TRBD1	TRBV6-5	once	TGTGCCAGCAGACAGGGGGCGCACACAGATACGCAGTATTTT	CASRQGAHTDTQYF
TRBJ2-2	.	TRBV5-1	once	TGCGCCAGCAGCTTCGAGGGTAACACCGGGGAGCTGTTTTTT	CASSFEGNTGELFF
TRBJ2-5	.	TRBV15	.	TGTGCCACCAGCAGAGTAGCCCCTCGGAAAACTCAAGAGACCCAGTACTTC	CATSRVAPRKTQETQYF
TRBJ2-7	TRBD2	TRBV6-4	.	TGTGCCAGCAGTGATTATAGCGGGAGGGCCGTCGACGAGCAGTACTTC	CASSDYSGRAVDEQYF
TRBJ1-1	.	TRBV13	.	TGTGCCAGCAGTTATCTAACAGGGCCCCTGGGAGCTTTCTTT	CASSYLTGPLGAFF
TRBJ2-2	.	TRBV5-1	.	TGCGCCAGCAGCTTGGCCGGGGAGAACACCGGGGAGCTGTTTTTT	CASSLAGENTGELFF
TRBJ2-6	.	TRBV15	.	TGTGCCACCAGCAGAGATCCCCCGGGGTCTGGGGCCAACGTCCTGACTTTC	CATSRDPPGSGANVLTF
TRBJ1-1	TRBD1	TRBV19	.	TGTGCCAGTAGTACCACACAGGGGTCATATGCTGAAGCTTTCTTT	CASSTTQGSYAEAFF
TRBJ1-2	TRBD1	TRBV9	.	TGTGCCAGCAGCGAAGGGACAGGGTGGGGCTACACCTTC	CASSEGTGWGYTF
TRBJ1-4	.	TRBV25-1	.	TGTGCCAGTGTCCAGACAGAGAATGAAAAACTGTTTTTT	CASVQTENEKLFF
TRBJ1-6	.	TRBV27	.	TGTGCCAGCAGTCTAAAAGATTCACCCCTCCACTTT	CASSLKDSPLHF
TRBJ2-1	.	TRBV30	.	TGTGCCTGGAGTGTAGCGATTGAGCAGTTCTTC	CAWSVAIEQFF